This paragraph reports one T cell receptor (beta chain). Its antigen is currently not known. At one end, the junction sequence differs from germline, possibly due to a read error. RNA was isolated from bulk unsorted tissue, and RNA quality was assessed with a NanoDrop ND-1000 and an Agilent 2100. Donors were newly diagnosed lung cancer patients admitted for thoracic surgery in China between August and November 2014, without prior chemotherapy. Patients with previous radiotherapy or chemotherapy, or with another concurrent cancer, were excluded from the study. Pieces of surgical tissue measuring about 1-2.1 cm3 were kept in RNAlater solution and held at -80 degrees C until needed. The sample originates from a study of tumor and adjacent non-tumor tissue in lung cancer (dated 2018 in TCRdb). Background for the entire study: By cancer type, the cohort comprised eleven to twelve adenocarcinoma patients, 2 squamous cell carcinoma patients and 1 small cell lung cancer patient. The roughly 15 enrolled patients, of whom approximately ten were men and 5 were women, were aged about 30 to 80 years and were diagnosed with TNM stage I to III disease. In total, sequencing yielded some 130 million productive TCRbeta reads, which works out to an average of around 4.2 million reads per sample. Using bulk TCRbeta repertoires from 15 lung cancer patients, the study set lung tumor tissue side by side with matched distant non-tumor lung tissue. For each patient, one tumor sample and one normal lung sample were taken, giving 25 to 30 paired specimens that underwent TCRbeta CDR3 sequencing. Results and caveats for the whole study, not just this receptor: Because peripheral blood was not sequenced, blood TCRbeta repertoires in the lung cancer patients of the study were not examined. The methods do not name the sequencing platform or mention unique molecular identifiers. With only about 16 patients in the cohort, the authors noted that larger samples and more detailed clinical data are needed. Tumor tissue showed significantly greater TCR diversity (inverse Simpson) than normal lung tissue (roughly 430 vs 170, P = 0.0075, Mann-Whitney U test). In normal lung, the top 100 clones accounted for a significantly larger cumulative share of the repertoire than in tumor tissue. TCR diversity was significantly higher in younger patients, and higher tumor TCR diversity was associated with shorter overall and disease-free survival.

Library construction relied on multiplex PCR. TCRdb lists the instrument as Illumina HiSeq 2500. TCRbeta libraries were built by three rounds of nested PCR using primers (Table S4), following protocols modified from ARM-PCR. Before sequencing, PCR products of 200-500 bp were cut from the gel and purified using the QIAquick gel extraction kit. Per the authors' processing: Reads were cleaned using Trimmomatic, were merged into complete CDR3 sequences using FLASH, and were assigned to V(D)J germline segments using MiTCR. Clonal diversity was computed as the inverse Simpson's index with VDJtools. In-frame sequences without a premature stop codon were defined as productive reads. Through fastp at Q25 and MiXCR, TCRdb rebuilt clones from the public reads, retaining in-frame beta chains. For every CDR3 protein sequence, its rows merge into one entry that carries the most common genes and DNA. Here the V and J calls rest on TCRdb's processing, not on the authors' analysis. Within this sample are more than 95,000 distinct CDR3 sequences, with roughly 64% of them counted one time only. The top ten clones comprise about 13% of the sample.

The CDR3 holds 14 amino acids from the cysteine to the phenylalanine. Only the CDR3 DNA is retained, 42 bases long and in frame from the first base. Based on the germline V gene, the CDR1 and CDR2 sequences are SGHAT and FQNNGV. This clonotype was obtained from a man aged 30-40 years with non-small cell lung cancer. Sample: lung tumor tissue. The V and J segments used are TRBV11-2 and TRBJ2-5, with TRBD1 matching 7 junction bases. The sequenced DNA: TGTGCCGGCAGCATGGGCAGGGGGTACGAGACCCAGTACTTC. It specifies CAGSMGRGYETQYF.